This passage covers 7 T cell receptor beta chains from one sample sequenced in a study of shared T cell receptors in the human thymus. The method was immunoSEQ multiplex PCR; TCRdb's version includes in-frame clones alone and lacks a portion of them. The sample records just under 550,000 clones, around 78% being singletons. The data were also submitted as part of a second study, on human thymus T cells.

The sample comprised thymocytes. The source of these receptors is a boy in the first two years of life with a congenital heart defect.

V is TRBV19 and J is TRBJ2-1; 13 positions agree with TRBD2. V was clipped by 7 bases and J by 2 bases; unmatched bases: 8. Germline-derived CDR1 and CDR2 are LNHDA and SQIVND (reference sequence). CDR3 size: 17 residues. CDR3 in DNA: TGTGCCAGTACTAGGGTGGGGACTAGCGGGACCTACAATGAGCAGTTCTTC. Its translation: CASTRVGTSGTYNEQFF.

The chain has TRBV14 and TRBJ2-2; 7 bases are a match to TRBD1. The CDR3 covers 16 residues. Trimming at V came to 2 bases and at J to 3 bases, leaving 6 bases not matched to a gene. Germline CDR1 is SGHDN and CDR2 is FVKESK. The CDR3 nucleotides are TGTGCCAGCAGCCAACCCGGGACAGCCGACACCGGGGAGCTGTTTTTT. Its translation: CASSQPGTADTGELFF.

The chain uses TRBV5-1 and TRBJ2-7; 8 positions match TRBD2. Unmatched junction bases numbered 3, after V lost 4 bases and J lost 0 bases. This CDR3 contains 14 residues. Germline CDR1 is SGHRS and CDR2 is YFSETQ. CDR3 residues: CASSPTSGSYEQYF. DNA for the CDR3: TGCGCCAGCAGCCCAACTAGCGGCTCCTACGAGCAGTACTTC.

The V and J genes are TRBV5-4 and TRBJ2-7, with 8 bases aligning to TRBD1. The V segment lost 6 bases and the J segment 5 bases; nucleotides outside the gene matches: 7. This CDR3 contains 13 residues. Germline CDR1 and CDR2: SGHNT and YYREEE (reference sequence). The CDR3 sequence is CASTLTGEDEQYF. CDR3 nucleotide sequence: TGTGCCAGCACCCTGACAGGGGAAGACGAGCAGTACTTC.

The chain is built from TRBV10-3 and TRBJ2-7; 9 bases fit TRBD1. Trimming cost V 6 bases and J 2 bases; bases outside gene matches: 8. CDR1 is ENHRY, CDR2 SYGVKD, per germline. The CDR3 loop spans 15 amino acids. CDR3: CAIRGQGRGPYEQYF. The CDR3 region has the DNA TGTGCCATCAGAGGACAGGGGCGGGGTCCCTACGAGCAGTACTTC.

The chain carries TRBV25-1 and TRBJ1-2; D perhaps matches TRBD1 (5 bases). CDR1 is MGHDK and CDR2 is SYGVNS in the germline V gene. Between the trimmed V and J ends, which lost 1 base and 5 bases, there was a span of 17 bases. The length of the CDR3 is 16 residues. In DNA, the CDR3 is TGTGCCAGCAGTGAATTGGGGGGTTCCACCACTTATGGCTACACCTTC. It specifies CASSELGGSTTYGYTF.

V usage is TRBV27 and J usage is TRBJ2-1, with TRBD2 identical over 9 bases. The junction had 9 bases not matched to a gene; V was cut back by 7 bases and J by 5 bases. CDR1 is MNHEY, CDR2 SMNVEV, per germline (reference sequence). This CDR3 has 15 residues. The CDR3 DNA reads as TGTGCCAGCACCTCCGGACTAGCGCAGAACAATGAGCAGTTCTTC. Its translation is CASTSGLAQNNEQFF.